This is a list of T cell receptor beta chains from one sample in a study of blood T cell repertoires in COVID-19. Here immunoSEQ multiplex PCR was the method, and the copy in TCRdb shows in-frame clones only, minus some. The sample includes some 300,000 clones, 70% to 90% of them seen just once. Sequencing was done on a sample of peripheral blood. These receptors were taken from a woman in her forties or fifties with COVID-19, enrolled during active disease. CDR3s include the opening cysteine and the closing phenylalanine or tryptophan. Fields, in order: D gene, V gene, J gene, clone size, CDR3 protein, CDR3 DNA. D genes are given only for firm matches. For some rows the clone size is stated as once, few or many, or as a class when expanded; others skip it.

TRBD2	TRBV7-2	TRBJ2-2	once	CTSSLATGTSGSLGELFF	TGTACCAGCAGCTTAGCAACAGGGACTAGCGGGAGCCTCGGGGAGCTGTTTTTT
TRBD1	TRBV3-1/TRBV3-2	TRBJ2-3	-	CASSDFRDREQDTQYF	TGTGCCAGCAGCGACTTCCGGGACAGGGAACAAGATACGCAGTATTTT
TRBD1	TRBV2	TRBJ1-1	-	CASSQGARTTEAFF	TGTGCCAGCAGCCAGGGGGCGCGGACCACTGAAGCTTTCTTT
-	TRBV7-8	TRBJ2-7	-	CASSRGPSVADYEQYF	TGTGCCAGCAGCCGGGGACCTAGCGTTGCGGACTACGAGCAGTACTTC
-	TRBV3-1/TRBV3-2	TRBJ2-7	-	CASSWRGSGQYEQYF	TGTGCCAGCAGCTGGCGGGGTAGCGGCCAATACGAGCAGTACTTC
TRBD2	TRBV10-3	TRBJ2-1	-	CAISESGPLAGGPTSNEQFF	TGTGCCATCAGTGAGTCGGGACCTTTAGCGGGAGGGCCTACTTCGAATGAGCAGTTCTTC
TRBD1	TRBV6-5	TRBJ2-7	-	CASRGQAYEQYF	TGTGCCAGCAGAGGACAGGCCTACGAGCAGTACTTC
-	TRBV7-3	TRBJ2-5	-	CASSQVGQGASGRLETQYF	TGTGCCAGCAGCCAAGTGGGACAGGGGGCTAGCGGGAGGTTGGAGACCCAGTACTTC
-	TRBV7-8	TRBJ2-5	-	CASSRTGTGQETQYF	TGTGCCAGCAGCAGAACAGGGACGGGTCAAGAGACCCAGTACTTC
TRBD1	TRBV2	TRBJ2-5	-	CASTGQGQETQYF	TGTGCCAGCACCGGACAGGGCCAAGAGACCCAGTACTTC
TRBD2	TRBV18	TRBJ2-5	-	CASSRTSGETQYF	TGTGCCAGCTCACGGACTAGCGGAGAGACCCAGTACTTC
TRBD2	TRBV2	TRBJ2-5	-	CASSQSSGRGPQETQYF	TGTGCCAGCAGTCAATCTAGCGGGAGAGGACCCCAAGAGACCCAGTACTTC
TRBD2	TRBV2	TRBJ2-3	few	CASSVLAGSTDTQYF	TGTGCCAGCAGTGTGCTAGCGGGTAGCACAGATACGCAGTATTTT
TRBD2	TRBV19	TRBJ2-1	few	CASSARLAGRGNEQFF	TGTGCCAGTAGTGCACGACTAGCGGGCCGAGGAAATGAGCAGTTCTTC
-	TRBV29-1	TRBJ2-4	-	CSVYTLWNIQYF	TGCAGCGTTTATACATTGTGGAACATTCAGTACTTC
TRBD1	TRBV5-4	TRBJ1-2	once	CASSTPGTGGWGYTF	TGTGCCAGCAGCACGCCCGGGACAGGGGGATGGGGCTACACCTTC
TRBD2	TRBV5-1	TRBJ2-3	-	CASSTGLAGDSDTQYF	TGCGCCAGCAGCACGGGACTAGCGGGAGACTCAGATACGCAGTATTTT
TRBD1	TRBV19	TRBJ1-5	-	CASSVPTGVVGNQPQHF	TGTGCCAGTAGTGTCCCAACAGGGGTTGTGGGCAATCAGCCCCAGCATTTT
-	TRBV30	TRBJ2-7	once	CAWRIGLWAHEQYF	TGTGCCTGGAGAATAGGACTGTGGGCCCACGAGCAGTACTTC
TRBD1	TRBV5-1	TRBJ1-1	-	CASSREGQGRMNTEAFF	TGCGCCAGCAGCCGGGAGGGACAGGGCCGCATGAACACTGAAGCTTTCTTT
-	TRBV29-1	TRBJ2-7	-	CSVTPTGSYEQYF	TGCAGCGTTACTCCGACAGGCTCCTACGAGCAGTACTTC
-	TRBV7-7	TRBJ2-1	once	CASSAQGKGINEQFF	TGTGCTAGCAGCGCACAGGGTAAAGGCATCAATGAGCAGTTCTTC
TRBD2	TRBV6-7	TRBJ2-6	once	CASSYSSLCPGHQLAGSGANVLTF	TGTGCCAGCAGTTACTCCTCTTTGTGCCCAGGACATCAACTAGCGGGATCTGGGGCCAACGTCCTGACTTTC
TRBD2	TRBV11-2	TRBJ2-7	-	CASTWTSGLYEQYF	TGTGCCAGCACCTGGACTAGCGGGTTATACGAGCAGTACTTC
-	TRBV4-1	TRBJ2-3	-	CASSQDWGWAEGDTQYF	TGCGCCAGCAGCCAAGATTGGGGCTGGGCGGAGGGGGATACGCAGTATTTT
-	TRBV19	TRBJ2-7	-	CASSIPPLPWRVYYEQYF	TGTGCCAGTAGTATTCCTCCTCTCCCCTGGCGGGTCTACTACGAGCAGTACTTC
TRBD2	TRBV14	TRBJ2-1	-	CASSQDPISGSPYNEQFF	TGTGCCAGCAGCCAAGACCCAATTAGCGGGAGTCCCTACAATGAGCAGTTCTTC
-	TRBV7-2	TRBJ2-2	once	CASRHMGVGAGNTGELFF	TGTGCCAGCAGACATATGGGGGTGGGAGCGGGGAACACCGGGGAGCTGTTTTTT
-	TRBV5-6	TRBJ2-7	-	CASSPGARGSYEQYF	TGTGCCAGCAGCCCCGGAGCCAGGGGTTCCTACGAGCAGTACTTC
-	TRBV30	TRBJ1-2	-	CAWSVQQGRARDGYTF	TGTGCCTGGAGTGTACAGCAGGGTAGGGCTAGGGATGGCTACACCTTC
-	TRBV7-3	TRBJ2-7	few	CASSLGQSSYEQYF	TGTGCCAGCAGCTTAGGACAGAGCTCCTACGAGCAGTACTTC
-	TRBV5-1	TRBJ2-3	-	CASSLVPSPDTQYF	TGCGCCAGCAGCTTGGTACCTAGCCCAGATACGCAGTATTTT
-	TRBV11-3	TRBJ2-1	-	CASEEGRAYNEQFF	TGTGCCAGCGAGGAAGGCAGGGCTTACAATGAGCAGTTCTTC